A single sample gave rise to the 21 T cell receptor beta chains below, sequenced in a study of T cell repertoires in cytomegalovirus infection (dated by TCRdb to about 2019). The sample was run on an Illumina HiSeq 1500. The public reads were reanalyzed by TCRdb: fastp trimming at Q25, MiXCR alignment, in-frame beta chains only. Identical CDR3 protein sequences are pooled into one entry, listed with their most common genes and DNA. Across this sample there are about 680,000 distinct CDR3 sequences, with about 24% seen only once. Jointly, the top ten make up 7.5% to 9% of the sample. Sequenced sample: CD8+ T cells from PBMCs. All receptors derive from a human donor in good health (CMV status not recorded). Some clones in this sample may be carry-over from other donors' samples.

This clonotype has just a few counts. This rearrangement joins TRBV6-8 to TRBJ2-1; D remains ambiguous. This CDR3 is 16 amino acids long. V lost 0 bases and J lost 7, with 16 bases in between. Per germline, CDR1 MNHGY and CDR2 SAAAGT. The CDR3 DNA reads TGTGCCAGCAGTTACTCGGGCAGCGAAGTGCATAATGAGCAGTTCTTC. It encodes CASSYSGSEVHNEQFF.

V gene TRBV28 combines with J gene TRBJ1-1, with D perhaps TRBD1 (5 bases). V was pared by 1 base and J by 10 bases, with 13 bases between. CDR3 length equals 13 residues. CDR1 is MDHEN and CDR2 is SYDVKM in the germline V gene. The CDR3 DNA reads TGTGCCAGCAGTTTATCACCAGGGCAGGGAGCTTTCTTT. This gives the protein CASSLSPGQGAFF.

A note on this clonotype: Being one base from a much bigger clone, this may be a read error. CDR3 amino acids: CVSSSYSSTDTQYF. The CDR3 DNA follows: TGTGTCAGCAGCTCTTACAGTAGCACAGATACGCAGTATTTT. This sequence joins TRBV7-2 and TRBJ2-3; no definite D call. The CDR3 sequence is 14 residues long. Per the germline V gene, CDR1 is SGHTA and CDR2 is FQGNSA.

This clonotype came up many times. This rearrangement joins TRBV14 to TRBJ1-3; D is undetermined. CDR1 is SGHDN, CDR2 FVKESK, per germline. Trimming stripped 3 bases from V and 6 bases from J, with 12 bases between. The CDR3 is 14 amino acids. The CDR3 region is CASSHLIFPNTIYF. As DNA, the CDR3 is TGTGCCAGCAGCCACCTCATTTTCCCAAACACCATATATTTT.

The chain recombines TRBV9 with TRBJ2-1; a possible D gene is TRBD2 (5 bases). The CDR3 length is 16 residues. V dropped 4 bases and J dropped 1 base, with 15 bases sitting between them. Germline-derived CDR1 and CDR2 are SGDLS and YYNGEE. CDR3 DNA: TGTGCCAGCAGCCCCGCCGGAGGTGGATCCTACAATGAGCAGTTCTTC. It encodes CASSPAGGGSYNEQFF.

The sample holds many counts of this clonotype. The chain uses TRBV7-8 and TRBJ2-5; the D gene is possibly TRBD2 (6 bases). The CDR3 covers 14 residues. Trimming took 1 base from V and 5 from J, leaving 11 bases between them. Germline-derived CDR1 and CDR2 are SGHVS and FQNEAQ. As DNA, the CDR3 is TGTGCCAGCAGCTTAGGTGGGAGGCGGGAGACCCAGTACTTC. Protein sequence: CASSLGGRRETQYF.

The V and J genes are TRBV7-9 and TRBJ1-4; D is perhaps TRBD1 (5 bases). The germline V gene encodes CDR1 SEHNR and CDR2 FQNEAQ (reference sequence). V dropped 1 base and J dropped 7 bases, with 13 bases sitting between them. CDR3 length: 15 residues. CDR3 sequence reads: CASSLVGRSIEKLFF. In DNA form, the CDR3 reads TGTGCCAGCAGCTTAGTGGGACGGTCTATTGAAAAACTGTTTTTT.

The chain uses TRBV7-2 and TRBJ2-7; TRBD2 is a possible D gene (6 bases). The V gene's germline CDR1 is SGHTA and CDR2 FQGNSA. The CDR3 loop spans 15 amino acids. Trimming left V 1 base short and J 3 bases short, with 13 bases between. CDR3 DNA sequence: TGTGCCAGCAGCTTAGGGGGGGTCAGTGTCTACGAGCAGTACTTC. This sequence encodes CASSLGGVSVYEQYF.

The chain links TRBV20-1 to TRBJ2-5; 8 nucleotides line up with TRBD2. Germline V gene lookup returns CDR1 DFQATT and CDR2 SNEGSKA (reference sequence). The V segment lost 8 bases and the J segment 4 bases; nucleotides outside the gene matches: 9. This CDR3 has 13 amino acids. DNA of the CDR3: TGCAGTTCCCTAGCGGGTGGGGTAGAGACCCAGTACTTC. It yields the protein CSSLAGGVETQYF.

This clonotype was detected only a few times. The chain employs TRBV6-1 and TRBJ2-3, with D perhaps matching TRBD2 (6 bases). The CDR3 is 17 residues long. The V and J ends lost 6 bases and 2 bases respectively, with 21 bases between them. The V gene's germline CDR1 is MNHNS and CDR2 SASEGT. The CDR3 DNA is TGTGCCAGCAGCTTAGCGGAAGGGCTACCTTCCACAGATACGCAGTATTTT. It specifies CASSLAEGLPSTDTQYF.

The chain joins TRBV27 to TRBJ2-1; D is perhaps TRBD2 (5 bases). This CDR3 has 15 amino acids. V was trimmed by 0 bases and J by 0 bases, leaving 6 bases between them. Germline V gene data show CDR1 as MNHEY and CDR2 as SMNVEV (reference sequence). The CDR3 spells CASSLSRGSYNEQFF. The DNA of the CDR3 is TGTGCCAGCAGTTTATCCCGGGGCTCCTACAATGAGCAGTTCTTC.

In this sample, this clonotype turned up many times. The chain links TRBV12-3 or TRBV12-4 to TRBJ2-2, with a possible D match to TRBD1 (5 bases). V was clipped by 1 base and J by 1 base, with 10 bases between them. CDR3 size: 16 residues. As DNA, the CDR3 is TGTGCCAGCAGTTTAGGACAGACGGGGAACACCGGGGAGCTGTTTTTT. Amino acids: CASSLGQTGNTGELFF.

This clonotype has just a few counts. V is TRBV7-9 and J is TRBJ2-3; D is ambiguous. The V gene lost 2 bases and the J gene lost 0 bases, with 6 bases spanning the gap. The CDR3 is 14 amino acids. Germline V CDR1 and CDR2: SEHNR, FQNEAQ (reference sequence). CDR3 protein: CASSLLTSTDTQYF. The CDR3 DNA reads as TGTGCCAGCAGCTTACTGACTAGCACAGATACGCAGTATTTT.

The genes are TRBV12-5 and TRBJ1-1; D not resolved. Deletions cut 1 base from V and 1 base from J, with 4 bases between. The CDR3 contains 13 residues. Germline V CDR1 and CDR2: LGHNT, FRNRAP. CDR3 in DNA: TGTGCTAGTGGTTTGGGGAGGAACACTGAAGCTTTCTTT. Translated: CASGLGRNTEAFF.

This clonotype occurred many times. The chain is built from TRBV6-6 and TRBJ1-2, with D tentatively TRBD1 (6 bases). Trimming took 0 bases from V and 1 from J, leaving 15 bases between them. Germline CDR1 MNHNY, CDR2 SVGAGI (reference sequence). The length of the CDR3 is 17 residues. The CDR3 nucleotides are TGTGCCAGCAGTTACTCGGAGCGGGACACCTTTAACTATGGCTACACCTTC. Translated: CASSYSERDTFNYGYTF.

A note on this clonotype: One junction end disagrees with the germline gene, perhaps due to a read error. The chain uses TRBV4-1 and TRBJ2-2, with TRBD2 matching 9 bases. Germline V lookup: CDR1 MGHRA, CDR2 YSYEKL. The CDR3 covers 17 residues. The CDR3 bases are TGCGCCAGCAGCAAAGATATGCTAGCGGGGTGGAACGGGGAGCTGTTTTTT. It encodes CASSKDMLAGWNGELFF.

In DNA, the CDR3 is TGTGCCAGCAGGGGACCTACCCTCGATACGCAGTATTTT. This gives the protein CASRGPTLDTQYF. The rearrangement joins TRBV6-2 or TRBV6-3 to TRBJ2-3; D is possibly TRBD1 or TRBD2 (5 bases each). The V gene's germline CDR1 is MNHEY and CDR2 SVGEGT. This CDR3 has 13 amino acids. V lost 6 bases to trimming and J lost 6 bases, with 13 bases between them.

CDR3 DNA: TGTGCCAGCAGTTATACCACAGGGGCCACTGAAGCTTTCTTT. It codes for CASSYTTGATEAFF. J is TRBJ1-1 and V is TRBV6-2 or TRBV6-3, with 7 nucleotides matching TRBD1. The CDR3 has 14 residues. Trimming at V came to 3 bases and at J to 4 bases, leaving 5 bases not matched to a gene. Per the germline V gene, CDR1 is MNHEY and CDR2 is SVGEGT.

The rearrangement joins TRBV6-6 to TRBJ2-5; D not resolved. Trimming shortened V by 2 bases and J by 3 bases, and 10 bases separated the two germline ends. Germline V gene lookup returns CDR1 MNHNY and CDR2 SVGAGI (reference sequence). CDR3 length: 14 residues. CDR3 sequence: CASSYIAVEETQYF. DNA for the CDR3: TGTGCCAGCAGTTACATTGCAGTAGAAGAGACCCAGTACTTC.

The J gene is TRBJ1-1, the V gene TRBV2; unclear D gene. Germline values: CDR1 SNHLY, CDR2 FYNNEI. The CDR3 length is 11 residues. V lost 7 bases to trimming and J lost 11 bases, with 14 bases between them. The CDR3 DNA sequence: TGTGCCAGCACTATAGTGATTGGGGCTTTCTTT. Translation: CASTIVIGAFF.

The chain uses TRBV7-8 and TRBJ1-5, with unresolved D. The CDR3 has 14 amino acids. Trimming pared 3 bases from V and 13 bases from J, leaving 19 bases between. CDR1 is SGHVS and CDR2 is FQNEAQ in the germline V gene. CDR3 in DNA: TGTGCCAGCAGCTTCGGGGTGGGCAATCAGCTTCAGCATTTT. Translating it yields CASSFGVGNQLQHF.